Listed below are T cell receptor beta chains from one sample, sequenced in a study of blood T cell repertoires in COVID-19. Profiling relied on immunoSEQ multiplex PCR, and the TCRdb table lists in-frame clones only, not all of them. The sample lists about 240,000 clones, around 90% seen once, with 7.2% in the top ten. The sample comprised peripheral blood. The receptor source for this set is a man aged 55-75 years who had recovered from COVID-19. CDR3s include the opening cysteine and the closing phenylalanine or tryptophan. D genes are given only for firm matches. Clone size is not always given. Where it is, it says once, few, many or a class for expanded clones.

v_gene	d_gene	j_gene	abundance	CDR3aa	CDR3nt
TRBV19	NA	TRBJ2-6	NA	CASSMDSSGANVLTF	TGTGCCAGTAGTATGGACAGCTCTGGGGCCAACGTCCTGACTTTC
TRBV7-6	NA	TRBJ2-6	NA	CASSPGPGANVLTF	TGTGCCAGCAGCCCAGGCCCTGGGGCCAACGTCCTGACTTTC
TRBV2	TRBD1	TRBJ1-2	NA	CASSEKGSWTGIYYGYTF	TGTGCCAGCAGTGAAAAAGGGAGCTGGACAGGGATTTACTATGGCTACACCTTC
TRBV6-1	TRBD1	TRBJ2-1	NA	CASSDAGAGDRVQFF	TGTGCCAGCAGTGACGCGGGGGCGGGGGACAGGGTGCAGTTCTTC
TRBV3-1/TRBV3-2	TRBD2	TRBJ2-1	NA	CASSQDPLLAGGLSSYNEQFF	TGTGCCAGCAGCCAAGATCCCCTCCTAGCGGGGGGGTTAAGCTCCTACAATGAGCAGTTCTTC
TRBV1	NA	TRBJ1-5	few	CTSSQGPGGESTDSNQPQHF	TGCACCAGCAGCCAAGGCCCTGGGGGGGAATCCACCGATAGCAATCAGCCCCAGCATTTT
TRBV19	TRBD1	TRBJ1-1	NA	CASSMGRGLMNTEAFF	TGTGCCAGTAGTATGGGCAGGGGGCTGATGAACACTGAAGCTTTCTTT
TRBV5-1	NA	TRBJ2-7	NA	CASSLTGVSSYEQYF	TGCGCCAGCAGCTTAACGGGGGTAAGCTCCTACGAGCAGTACTTC
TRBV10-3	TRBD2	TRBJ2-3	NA	CAISEGLAGGSTDTQYF	TGTGCCATCAGTGAAGGGCTAGCGGGGGGTTCCACAGATACGCAGTATTTT
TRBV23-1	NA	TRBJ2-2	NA	CASSQSGGRNGELFF	TGCGCCAGCAGTCAATCGGGGGGGCGCAACGGGGAGCTGTTTTTT
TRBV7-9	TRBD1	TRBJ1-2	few	CASSPGTGIRGYTF	TGTGCCAGCAGCCCCGGGACAGGAATAAGAGGCTACACCTTC
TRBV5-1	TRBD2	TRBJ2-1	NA	CASSLSISSGASSYNEQFF	TGCGCCAGCAGTCTGTCCATATCTAGCGGGGCAAGCTCCTACAATGAGCAGTTCTTC
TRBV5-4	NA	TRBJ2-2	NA	CASSLALVGELFF	TGTGCCAGCAGCCTCGCATTAGTCGGGGAGCTGTTTTTT
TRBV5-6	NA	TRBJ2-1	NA	CASSLAGGGAYNEQFF	TGTGCCAGCAGCTTGGCCGGCGGAGGGGCCTACAATGAGCAGTTCTTC
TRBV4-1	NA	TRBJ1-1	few	CASSQDVQLMNTEAFF	TGCGCCAGCAGCCAAGACGTACAGCTAATGAACACTGAAGCTTTCTTT
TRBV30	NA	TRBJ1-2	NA	CAWSGENYGYTF	TGTGCCTGGAGTGGAGAGAACTATGGCTACACCTTC
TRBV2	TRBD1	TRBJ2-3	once	CASRPGQGVSTDTQYF	TGTGCCAGCAGGCCGGGACAGGGGGTGAGCACAGATACGCAGTATTTT
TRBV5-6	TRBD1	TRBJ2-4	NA	CASSLPDRVSKNIQYF	TGTGCCAGCAGCTTGCCGGACAGGGTCTCCAAAAACATTCAGTACTTC
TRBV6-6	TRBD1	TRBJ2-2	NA	CASRFDRGRIGELFF	TGTGCCAGCAGATTCGACAGGGGGCGCATCGGGGAGCTGTTTTTT
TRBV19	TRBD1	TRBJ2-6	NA	CASTRQGFGANVLTF	TGTGCCAGTACCAGACAGGGGTTTGGGGCCAACGTCCTGACTTTC
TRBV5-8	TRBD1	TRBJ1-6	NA	CASGDYRGGRLGSPLHF	TGTGCCAGCGGCGATTACAGGGGCGGCCGGTTGGGTTCACCCCTCCACTTT
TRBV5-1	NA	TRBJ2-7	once	CASSLEGGREQYF	TGCGCCAGCAGCTTGGAGGGGGGGCGCGAGCAGTACTTC
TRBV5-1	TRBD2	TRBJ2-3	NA	CASCPLAAGDTQYF	TGCGCCAGCTGCCCACTAGCGGCCGGGGATACGCAGTATTTT
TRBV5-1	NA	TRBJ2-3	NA	CASSLRSGGTDTQYF	TGCGCCAGCAGCTTGCGATCAGGGGGCACAGATACGCAGTATTTT
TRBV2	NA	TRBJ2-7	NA	CASSESTGRGYEQYF	TGTGCCAGCAGTGAATCTACAGGGAGGGGCTACGAGCAGTACTTC
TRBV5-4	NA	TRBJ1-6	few	CASSLGAENYNSPLHF	TGTGCCAGCAGCTTGGGGGCAGAAAACTATAATTCACCCCTCCACTTT
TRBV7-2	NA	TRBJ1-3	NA	CASSLGLSGSSGNTIYF	TGTGCCAGCAGCTTAGGGTTGTCAGGTAGCTCTGGAAACACCATATATTTT
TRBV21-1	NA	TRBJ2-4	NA	CASIINGGQAKNIQYF	TGTGCCAGCATAATAAACGGGGGGCAGGCCAAAAACATTCAGTACTTC
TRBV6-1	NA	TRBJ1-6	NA	CASSEAIRVYSPLHF	TGTGCCAGCAGTGAAGCCATCCGGGTATATTCACCCCTCCACTTT
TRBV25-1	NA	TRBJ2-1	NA	CASTERMYNEQFF	TGTGCCAGCACCGAGCGGATGTACAATGAGCAGTTCTTC
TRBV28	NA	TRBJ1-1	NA	CASSFPQNTEAFF	TGTGCCAGCAGTTTTCCACAGAACACTGAAGCTTTCTTT
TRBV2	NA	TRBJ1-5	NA	CASSEGRFQPQHF	TGTGCCAGCAGTGAAGGCAGGTTCCAGCCCCAGCATTTT
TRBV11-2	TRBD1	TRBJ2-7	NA	CASSFRDRGPWMRYEQYF	TGTGCCAGCAGCTTCAGGGACAGGGGGCCCTGGATGCGGTACGAGCAGTACTTC
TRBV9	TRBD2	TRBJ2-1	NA	CASSVYSRTSGGPYNEQFF	TGTGCCAGCAGCGTTTATTCTCGGACTAGCGGGGGGCCTTACAATGAGCAGTTCTTC
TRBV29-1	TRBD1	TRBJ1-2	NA	CSVVPGQGPNYGYTF	TGCAGCGTTGTCCCCGGACAGGGTCCAAACTATGGCTACACCTTC
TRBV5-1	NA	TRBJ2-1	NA	CASSLELTSYNEQFF	TGCGCCAGCAGCTTGGAGCTCACTAGCTACAATGAGCAGTTCTTC
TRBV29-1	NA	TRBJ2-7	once	CSVETGKAYEQYF	TGCAGCGTTGAGACGGGGAAGGCATACGAGCAGTACTTC
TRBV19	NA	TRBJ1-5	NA	CASSIDRLAGRNQPQHF	TGTGCCAGTAGTATAGATCGTTTGGCGGGGAGGAATCAGCCCCAGCATTTT
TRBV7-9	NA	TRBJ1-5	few	CASSLGGARQPQHF	TGTGCCAGCAGCTTAGGTGGGGCAAGACAGCCCCAGCATTTT
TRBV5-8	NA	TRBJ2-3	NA	CASPYPAVTSTDTQYF	TGTGCCAGCCCCTATCCGGCGGTTACTAGCACAGATACGCAGTATTTT
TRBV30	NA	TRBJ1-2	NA	CAWSVGYGYTF	TGTGCCTGGAGTGTCGGTTATGGCTACACCTTC
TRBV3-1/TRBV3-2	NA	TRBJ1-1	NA	CASTWGTSWDTEAFF	TGTGCCAGCACCTGGGGGACATCCTGGGACACTGAAGCTTTCTTT
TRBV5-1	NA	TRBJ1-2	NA	CASSLQAQTYGYTF	TGCGCCAGCAGCTTGCAGGCACAGACATATGGCTACACCTTC
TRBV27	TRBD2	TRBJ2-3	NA	CASTPRPSGGSTRTDTQYF	TGTGCCAGCACCCCCCGGCCTAGCGGGGGTTCTACGCGCACAGATACGCAGTATTTT
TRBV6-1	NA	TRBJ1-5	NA	CASSYGADNQPQHF	TGTGCCAGCAGTTATGGGGCTGACAATCAGCCCCAGCATTTT
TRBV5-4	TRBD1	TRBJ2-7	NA	CASSSGQEVEQYF	TGTGCCAGCAGCTCGGGACAGGAGGTCGAGCAGTACTTC
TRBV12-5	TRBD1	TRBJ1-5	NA	CASGLTPTGLQHF	TGTGCTAGTGGTTTGACCCCGACAGGGCTCCAGCATTTT
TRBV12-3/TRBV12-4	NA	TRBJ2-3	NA	CASSFFRTDTQYF	TGTGCCAGCAGTTTTTTCAGGACAGATACGCAGTATTTT